These 25 T cell receptor beta chains were all obtained from the same sample, sequenced in a study of blood T cell repertoires in COVID-19. The table came from immunoSEQ multiplex PCR; TCRdb's copy has only in-frame clones and leaves some out. In the table there are under 200,000 clones, about 85% of which are singletons. The source material was peripheral blood. The receptors here all came from a man in his sixties who had recovered from COVID-19.

The chain recombines TRBV7-2 with TRBJ2-7; tentative D call: TRBD2 (6 bases). With 6 bases removed from V and 2 bases from J, the gap between germline ends came to 14 bases. The CDR3 consists of 14 residues. Looked up from germline, CDR1 is SGHTA and CDR2 is FQGNSA. CDR3 sequence reads: CASRRDSRTYEQYF. CDR3 in DNA: TGTGCCAGCAGACGGGACTCTCGGACCTACGAGCAGTACTTC. The entire variable domain, with the rest obtained from reference TRBV7-2 and TRBJ2-7, is as follows: GAGVSQSPSNKVTEKGKDVELRCDPISGHTALYWYRQSLGQGLEFLIYFQGNSAPDKSGLPSDRFSAERTGGSVSTLTIQRTQQEDSAVYLCASRRDSRTYEQYFGPGTRLTVT.

Only one count was recorded for this clone. This chain joins TRBV5-5 and TRBJ1-1; no reliable D call. Germline CDR1 SGHKS, CDR2 YYEKEE (reference sequence). CDR3 size: 14 residues. V dropped 2 bases and J dropped 0 bases, with 8 bases sitting between them. CDR3 bases: TGTGCCAGCAGCTTTGTAACGGTGAACACTGAAGCTTTCTTT. It yields the protein CASSFVTVNTEAFF. Variable domain in full (rest from reference TRBV5-5 and TRBJ1-1): DAGVTQSPTHLIKTRGQQVTLRCSPISGHKSVSWYQQVLGQGPQFIFQYYEKEERGRGNFPDRFSARQFPNYSSELNVNALLLGDSALYLCASSFVTVNTEAFFGQGTRLTVV.

This clone was counted a single time. The chain links TRBV21-1 to TRBJ1-4; the table's D call TRBD1 went unverified against the DNA. TRBV21-1 is deemed a pseudogene. This CDR3 contains 18 residues. Written as DNA, the CDR3 is TGTGCCAGCACCTGGACGGGGACAGGGGTTCCAACTAATGAAAAACTGTTTTTT. Translated: CASTWTGTGVPTNEKLFF.

The rearrangement links TRBV7-2 to TRBJ2-3; D is perhaps TRBD2 (6 bases). CDR1 and CDR2 from the germline V gene are SGHTA and FQGNSA. The CDR3 length is 14 residues. V shed 5 bases and J shed 3 bases, with 12 bases lying between them. The chain's CDR3 is CASSALRGTDTQYF. The CDR3 DNA is TGTGCCAGCAGCGCACTCCGGGGGACAGATACGCAGTATTTT.

This chain connects TRBV6-6 to TRBJ1-4, with 7 bases identical to TRBD1. CDR3 length: 15 amino acids. The V gene's germline CDR1 is MNHNY and CDR2 SVGAGI (reference sequence). Germline trimming cut 7 bases from V and 7 bases from J; bases unmatched to any gene: 12. The CDR3 nucleotides read TGTGCCAGCAACTCATGGGGCAGGGGGACTGAAAAACTGTTTTTT. Encoded protein: CASNSWGRGTEKLFF.

The CDR3 here is CASSLRAGSYEQYF. The CDR3 bases are TGTGCCAGCAGTTTAAGGGCAGGGTCCTACGAGCAGTACTTC. The chain employs TRBV27 and TRBJ2-7; possible D gene TRBD1, 5 bases. The CDR3 runs 14 residues. V lost 2 bases and J 1 base, leaving 9 bases between the germline ends. Per the germline V gene, CDR1 is MNHEY and CDR2 is SMNVEV (reference sequence).

As concerns this clone: Other DNA sequences in the same sample also yield this CDR3. The V gene is TRBV6-5, the J gene TRBJ1-2; 9 positions match TRBD1. Germline V gives CDR1 MNHEY, CDR2 SVGAGI. The CDR3 length is 15 residues. With 2 bases clipped from V and 2 bases from J, the junction kept 3 bases outside the gene matches. CDR3 protein: CASSYLGQGNYGYTF. The CDR3 coding sequence is TGTGCCAGCAGTTACCTCGGACAGGGGAACTATGGCTACACCTTC.

This clone was found a few times. J is TRBJ1-3 and V is TRBV11-2, with TRBD1 matching over 9 bases. The CDR3 has 18 amino acids. Germline V gene sequence: CDR1 SGHAT, CDR2 FQNNGV. Trimming took 1 base from V and 1 from J; bases not matched to a gene: 8. CDR3 sequence (DNA): TGTGCCAGCAGCTTAGTAGGGGACAGGGTGTTTTCTGGAAACACCATATATTTT. Translating it yields CASSLVGDRVFSGNTIYF.

This chain links TRBV5-6 with TRBJ2-5; no firm D call. The V end lost 1 base, the J end lost 5 bases, and 9 bases lay between the germline ends. This CDR3 comprises 13 residues. Looked up from germline, CDR1 is SGHDT and CDR2 is YYEEEE. The CDR3 region has the DNA TGTGCCAGCAGCTTGCCGGTTTTGGAGACCCAGTACTTC. As protein: CASSLPVLETQYF.

The J gene is TRBJ1-3, the V gene TRBV28; no clear D gene. Germline CDR1 MDHEN, CDR2 SYDVKM. This CDR3 is 11 amino acids long. Deletions cut 2 bases from V and 7 bases from J, with 3 bases between. This chain's CDR3 is CASSLPNTIYF. In nucleotides, the CDR3 is TGTGCCAGCAGTTTACCGAACACCATATATTTT.

The chain uses TRBV6-5 and TRBJ2-7, with TRBD1 matching 8 bases. V was pared by 2 bases and J by 6 bases, with 6 bases of the junction left unmatched. This CDR3 has 14 residues. Germline V gene sequence: CDR1 MNHEY, CDR2 SVGAGI. CDR3 sequence (DNA): TGTGCCAGCAGTTACGAGGACAGGGCGGGCGAGCAGTACTTC. Encoded protein: CASSYEDRAGEQYF.

This chain joins TRBV29-1 and TRBJ1-5; D may be TRBD1 (5 bases). V was clipped by 4 bases and J by 6 bases, with 22 bases between them. The CDR3 covers 16 residues. Germline values: CDR1 SQVTM, CDR2 ANQGSEA. Here the CDR3 reads CSVGEGLTDFTQPQHF. The DNA for the CDR3 is TGCAGCGTTGGGGAGGGGTTGACCGACTTTACTCAGCCCCAGCATTTT.

V gene TRBV7-3 combines with J gene TRBJ1-2; D gene uncertain. V shed 5 bases and J shed 4 bases, with 14 bases lying between them. The CDR3 totals 14 residues. Germline V lookup: CDR1 SGHTA, CDR2 FQGTGA. CDR3 loop: CASSPHGVAYGYTF. The CDR3 nucleotides read TGTGCCAGCAGCCCCCACGGAGTTGCCTATGGCTACACCTTC. Combining the CDR3 with reference TRBV7-3 and TRBJ1-2 gives the whole variable domain GAGVSQTPSNKVTEKGKYVELRCDPISGHTALYWYRQSLGQGPEFLIYFQGTGAADDSGLPNDRFFAVRPEGSVSTLKIQRTERGDSAVYLCASSPHGVAYGYTFGSGTRLTVV.

The rearrangement uses TRBV3-1 (or the pseudogene TRBV3-2) and TRBJ2-5; TRBD1 agrees at 8 bases. V lost 3 bases, J lost 4 bases, and 1 base stayed unmatched. The CDR3 covers 13 residues. Looked up from germline, CDR1 is LGHDT and CDR2 is YNNKEL (reference sequence). The CDR3 region has the DNA TGTGCCAGCAGCCAGACAGGGGTAGAGACCCAGTACTTC. Its protein product is CASSQTGVETQYF.

This rearrangement joins TRBV13 to TRBJ1-2; 11 bases agree with TRBD1. With 5 bases clipped from V and 4 bases from J, the junction kept 6 bases outside the gene matches. The CDR3 consists of 15 residues. Germline V lookup: CDR1 PRHDT, CDR2 FYEKMQ (reference sequence). The CDR3 loop is CASSIRTGGIYGYTF. The CDR3 nucleotides read TGTGCCAGCAGCATTCGGACAGGGGGCATCTATGGCTACACCTTC.

J is TRBJ2-7 and V is TRBV5-8; the D gene is possibly TRBD2 (5 bases). The V end was cut by 2 bases, the J end by 2 bases, with 14 bases between. CDR3 length equals 15 residues. Germline V gene sequence: CDR1 SGHTS, CDR2 YDEGEE. The CDR3 loop is CASSFGSAVPYEQYF. CDR3 nucleotides: TGTGCCAGCAGCTTTGGGTCAGCGGTCCCCTACGAGCAGTACTTC.

Only one count was recorded for this clone. This chain connects TRBV6-5 to TRBJ2-3, with D hard to call. The CDR3 spans 14 residues. Per germline, CDR1 MNHEY and CDR2 SVGAGI. V was pared by 5 bases and J by 0 bases, with 9 bases between. The CDR3 reads CASSPLLSTDTQYF. DNA for the CDR3: TGTGCCAGCAGTCCTTTGCTAAGCACAGATACGCAGTATTTT.

This chain uses TRBV6-5 with TRBJ1-2, with 8 bases lining up with TRBD1. The CDR3 length is 14 residues. Germline trimming cut 7 bases from V and 1 base from J; bases unmatched to any gene: 5. Germline lookup yields CDR1 MNHEY and CDR2 SVGAGI. The CDR3 loop reads CASNGQGFNYGYTF. The CDR3 coding sequence is TGTGCCAGCAACGGACAGGGCTTTAACTATGGCTACACCTTC.

In DNA, the CDR3 is TGTGCCAGCAGGGCGAGCCCAGGGGGCGGGTACACCTTC. Translating gives CASRASPGGGYTF. The chain links TRBV12-3 or TRBV12-4 to TRBJ1-2, with TRBD1 matching over 8 bases. This CDR3 region has 13 residues. Trimming took 6 bases from V and 11 from J; bases not matched to a gene: 11.

V and J are TRBV9 and TRBJ2-2; 11 nucleotides match TRBD2. The length of the CDR3 is 17 residues. Trimming cost V 4 bases and J 1 base; bases outside gene matches: 6. CDR1 SGDLS and CDR2 YYNGEE come from the germline V gene. For the CDR3, the DNA is TGTGCCAGCAGCCCCCGCCTAGCGGGGGGGAACACCGGGGAGCTGTTTTTT. Its protein is CASSPRLAGGNTGELFF. The full variable domain, its missing parts supplied by reference TRBV9 and TRBJ2-2, is DSGVTQTPKHLITATGQRVTLRCSPRSGDLSVYWYQQSLDQGLQFLIQYYNGEERAKGNILERFSAQQFPDLHSELNLSSLELGDSALYFCASSPRLAGGNTGELFFGEGSRLTVL.

This chain links TRBV27 with TRBJ2-2; 9 bases are a match to TRBD1. J gave up 5 bases and V 5 bases, and 9 bases lay outside the gene matches. From germline, CDR1 is MNHEY and CDR2 SMNVEV (reference sequence). The CDR3 loop spans 16 amino acids. The CDR3 DNA is TGTGCCAGCAGTGCTCGCGGGACAGGGAGAACCGGGGAGCTGTTTTTT. Translated: CASSARGTGRTGELFF.

V is TRBV27 and J is TRBJ2-7; weak D call: TRBD1 (6 bases). CDR3 length equals 14 residues. CDR1 is MNHEY, CDR2 SMNVEV, per germline (reference sequence). Trimming left V 5 bases short and J 3 bases short, with 14 bases between. The DNA for the CDR3 is TGTGCCAGCAGTCAGGGGACACACTACTACGAGCAGTACTTC. As protein: CASSQGTHYYEQYF.

The rearrangement uses TRBV29-1 and TRBJ2-2, with D possibly TRBD2 on 5 matching bases. The ends were cut back, 5 bases at V and 1 base at J, with 11 bases in the middle. This CDR3 region has 14 residues. CDR1 and CDR2 (germline): SQVTM, ANQGSEA. The CDR3 loop reads CSVSPRENTGELFF. CDR3 nucleotide sequence: TGCAGCGTTAGCCCGAGGGAGAACACCGGGGAGCTGTTTTTT.

This clone was observed once. The chain couples TRBV6-6 to TRBJ2-1; 7 nucleotides line up with TRBD1. Trimming removed 6 bases from V and 2 bases from J; junction bases left unmatched: 4. CDR3 length: 14 amino acids. Germline CDR1 reads MNHNY; CDR2 reads SVGAGI (reference sequence). DNA for the CDR3: TGTGCCAGCAGGCCCGGGACAGCCTACAATGAGCAGTTCTTC. It encodes CASRPGTAYNEQFF.

V and J are TRBV9 and TRBJ1-3, with D perhaps matching TRBD1 (5 bases). Germline loops: CDR1 SGDLS, CDR2 YYNGEE. Deletions cut 0 bases from V and 0 bases from J, with 10 bases between. The CDR3 is 16 amino acids. The CDR3, as DNA: TGTGCCAGCAGCGTAGACCGGGGGTTCTCTGGAAACACCATATATTTT. It translates to CASSVDRGFSGNTIYF.